The 21 T cell receptor beta chains in this list originate from one sample, sequenced in a study of T cell changes during pregnancy in multiple sclerosis. Measured with immunoSEQ multiplex PCR; TCRdb has only the in-frame clones, and not every one. The data show approximately 60,000 clones, under 95% seen once. Sequencing was performed on CD8+ T cells from peripheral blood mononuclear cells, taken in the second trimester of pregnancy. These receptor sequences come from a female donor with multiple sclerosis, enrolled in a pregnancy study.

The chain links TRBV6-1 to TRBJ2-7; D remains ambiguous. Germline loops: CDR1 MNHNS, CDR2 SASEGT. This CDR3 is 11 amino acids long. Trimming shortened V by 5 bases and J by 3 bases, and 5 bases separated the two germline ends. This CDR3 is CASSNNYEQYF. The CDR3 region has the DNA TGTGCCAGCAGTAACAACTACGAGCAGTACTTC.

This chain connects TRBV6-6 to TRBJ2-3, with TRBD1 identical over 9 bases. Germline V gene lookup returns CDR1 MNHNY and CDR2 SVGAGI (reference sequence). The CDR3 runs to 16 residues. J gave up 6 bases and V 0 bases, and 7 bases lay outside the gene matches. CDR3 DNA: TGTGCCAGCAGTTACTCTGCGGGACAGGGTCTGGATACGCAGTATTTT. Encoded protein: CASSYSAGQGLDTQYF.

The CDR3 region is CASSISSGNEQFF. For the CDR3, the DNA is TGTGCCAGTAGTATATCTAGCGGCAATGAGCAGTTCTTC. The rearrangement links TRBV19 to TRBJ2-1, with 7 positions matching TRBD2. The CDR3 sequence is 13 residues long. After removal of 2 bases from V and 6 bases from J, the junction contained 1 base not matched to a gene. Germline CDR1 is LNHDA and CDR2 is SQIVND (reference sequence).

The J gene is TRBJ2-2, the V gene TRBV19, with D tentatively TRBD1 (6 bases). From germline, CDR1 is LNHDA and CDR2 SQIVND (reference sequence). The CDR3 runs 13 residues. The V end was cut by 7 bases, the J end by 6 bases, with 12 bases between. The CDR3 sequence is CASKFTGPGELFF. The CDR3 DNA sequence: TGTGCCAGTAAATTCACAGGGCCCGGGGAGCTGTTTTTT.

This clone was found once. The rearrangement uses TRBV10-3 and TRBJ2-5, with D possibly matching TRBD1 (6 bases). The CDR3 has 14 amino acids. Trimming removed 3 bases from V and 2 bases from J, with 10 bases in between. Germline V gives CDR1 ENHRY, CDR2 SYGVKD. Written as DNA, the CDR3 is TGTGCCATCAGTGAAGACAGGTTACAAGAGACCCAGTACTTC. Its translation: CAISEDRLQETQYF.

This rearrangement joins TRBV7-9 to TRBJ2-1; D is possibly TRBD1 (5 bases). Germline V lookup: CDR1 SEHNR, CDR2 FQNEAQ (reference sequence). Trimming shortened V by 4 bases and J by 8 bases, and 21 bases separated the two germline ends. The CDR3 sequence is 16 residues long. Here the CDR3 DNA reads TGTGCCAGCAGCTCTTCCAGGGTTACGGGTGGCGATGAGCAGTTCTTC. Amino acids: CASSSSRVTGGDEQFF.

This chain links TRBV27 with TRBJ2-1; D is perhaps TRBD2 (5 bases). The germline CDR1 and CDR2 sequences are MNHEY and SMNVEV (reference sequence). The CDR3 runs 12 residues. The V end was cut by 8 bases, the J end by 7 bases, with 12 bases between. The CDR3 sequence: CASQLGRNEQFF. Written as DNA, the CDR3 is TGTGCCAGCCAACTAGGCAGGAATGAGCAGTTCTTC.

V usage is TRBV27 and J usage is TRBJ2-1, with TRBD1 as a possible D gene (5 bases). Trimming took off 6 bases at V and 8 bases at J, with 14 bases between the two ends. Germline V gene data show CDR1 as MNHEY and CDR2 as SMNVEV (reference sequence). The length of the CDR3 is 13 residues. CDR3 protein: CASSRGRADEQFF. Written as DNA, the CDR3 is TGTGCCAGCAGCCGCGGCAGGGCGGATGAGCAGTTCTTC.

J is TRBJ1-1 and V is TRBV19; 8 bases agree with TRBD1. V lost 2 bases to trimming and J lost 4 bases; unmatched junction nucleotides: 3. Germline V gene lookup returns CDR1 LNHDA and CDR2 SQIVND (reference sequence). The CDR3 spans 14 residues. CDR3 loop: CASSIQGARTEAFF. CDR3 bases: TGTGCCAGTAGTATACAGGGGGCGCGCACTGAAGCTTTCTTT. Complete variable domain (other parts from reference TRBV19 and TRBJ1-1): DGGITQSPKYLFRKEGQNVTLSCEQNLNHDAMYWYRQDPGQGLRLIYYSQIVNDFQKGDIAEGYSVSREKKESFPLTVTSAQKNPTAFYLCASSIQGARTEAFFGQGTRLTVV.

The rearrangement joins TRBV28 to TRBJ1-4; perhaps TRBD1 as D (5 bases). Trimming left V 8 bases short and J 8 bases short, with 15 bases between. The CDR3 sequence is 13 residues long. Germline V lookup: CDR1 MDHEN, CDR2 SYDVKM. In DNA, the CDR3 is TGTGCCAGCGTCAGGGTCCCGCACGAAAAACTGTTTTTT. It specifies CASVRVPHEKLFF.

The rearrangement links TRBV6-4 to TRBJ1-2, with D possibly TRBD1 on 5 matching bases. CDR3 length: 15 residues. Looked up from germline, CDR1 is MRHNA and CDR2 is SNTAGT. V dropped 0 bases and J dropped 3 bases, with 11 bases sitting between them. In DNA, the CDR3 is TGTGCCAGCAGTGACTCGCCAGGGAATTACTATGGCTACACCTTC. Encoded protein: CASSDSPGNYYGYTF.

V gene TRBV4-2 combines with J gene TRBJ2-7; 7 bases map to TRBD1. The CDR3 is 13 residues long. The V gene's germline CDR1 is LGHNA and CDR2 YNFKEQ. The V segment lost 5 bases and the J segment 4 bases; nucleotides outside the gene matches: 5. CDR3: CASSLPGQYEQYF. The CDR3, as DNA: TGTGCCAGCAGCTTACCGGGACAGTACGAGCAGTACTTC.

This chain uses TRBV10-2 with TRBJ2-7, with TRBD2 matching over 9 bases. With 9 bases clipped from V and 3 bases from J, the junction kept 0 bases outside the gene matches. The CDR3 spans 11 residues. Germline assignment: CDR1 WSHSY and CDR2 SAAADI. The CDR3 DNA reads as TGCGCCAGTAGCGGGGGCTACGAGCAGTACTTC. Its translation: CASSGGYEQYF.

This clone was counted a single time. J is TRBJ2-1 and V is TRBV27, with 7 bases identical to TRBD2. This CDR3 spans 14 amino acids. Germline values: CDR1 MNHEY, CDR2 SMNVEV (reference sequence). V was clipped by 3 bases and J by 6 bases; unmatched bases: 5. The CDR3 is CASSFDGGGNEQFF. CDR3 nucleotides: TGTGCCAGCAGTTTCGACGGCGGGGGCAATGAGCAGTTCTTC.

J is TRBJ2-1 and V is TRBV11-2; 7 nucleotides match TRBD2. The CDR3 has 17 residues. Trimming took 4 bases from V and 8 from J; bases not matched to a gene: 17. Germline V lookup: CDR1 SGHAT, CDR2 FQNNGV. This chain's CDR3 is CASSSGWGRRELDEQFF. DNA for the CDR3: TGTGCCAGCAGCTCCGGGTGGGGTCGGCGGGAGTTGGATGAGCAGTTCTTC. Variable domain in full (rest from reference TRBV11-2 and TRBJ2-1): EAGVAQSPRYKIIEKRQSVAFWCNPISGHATLYWYQQILGQGPKLLIQFQNNGVVDDSQLPKDRFSAERLKGVDSTLKIQPAKLEDSAVYLCASSSGWGRRELDEQFFGPGTRLTVL.

Here the CDR3 DNA reads TGCGCCAGCAGCCCAACCGGGAGCAGCTACGAGCAGTACTTC. Its translation: CASSPTGSSYEQYF. The chain uses TRBV4-1 and TRBJ2-7; tentatively, D is TRBD2 (6 bases). Germline V gene lookup returns CDR1 MGHRA and CDR2 YSYEKL. This CDR3 is 14 amino acids long. Trimming took 4 bases from V and 3 from J, leaving 13 bases between them.

The V gene is TRBV27, the J gene TRBJ2-7; 7 nucleotides line up with TRBD2. V dropped 5 bases and J dropped 2; count of bases not matched to a gene: 3. Germline CDR1 is MNHEY and CDR2 is SMNVEV (reference sequence). The CDR3 consists of 13 residues. The CDR3 here is CASSAGAAYEQYF. For the CDR3, the DNA is TGTGCCAGCAGTGCGGGAGCAGCCTACGAGCAGTACTTC.

V is TRBV5-8 and J is TRBJ2-7; the match to TRBD2 covers 7 bases. This CDR3 has 16 amino acids. The V gene's germline CDR1 is SGHTS and CDR2 YDEGEE. Trimming cost V 6 bases and J 2 bases; bases outside gene matches: 14. Here the CDR3 reads CASNFPTGTTTYEQYF. The CDR3 DNA sequence: TGTGCCAGCAACTTCCCTACCGGGACTACCACCTACGAGCAGTACTTC.

V is TRBV7-9 and J is TRBJ2-5, with D tentatively TRBD1 (6 bases). Between the trimmed V and J ends, which lost 5 bases and 2 bases, there was a span of 12 bases. CDR1 and CDR2 (germline): SEHNR, FQNEAQ (reference sequence). This CDR3 has 14 amino acids. CDR3 residues: CASSDRTAQETQYF. Here the CDR3 DNA reads TGTGCCAGCAGCGACCGGACAGCTCAAGAGACCCAGTACTTC. Supplemented by reference TRBV7-9 and TRBJ2-5, the full variable domain reads DTGVSQNPRHKITKRGQNVTFRCDPISEHNRLYWYRQTLGQGPEFLTYFQNEAQLEKSRLLSDRFSAERPKGSFSTLEIQRTEQGDSAMYLCASSDRTAQETQYFGPGTRLLVL.

The chain recombines TRBV6-1 with TRBJ2-1, with 12 bases fitting TRBD2. Germline values: CDR1 MNHNS, CDR2 SASEGT. V shed 2 bases and J 4 bases; nucleotides not matched to a gene: 3. CDR3 size: 16 residues. Here the CDR3 reads CASSESLAGGYNEQFF. Here the CDR3 DNA reads TGTGCCAGCAGTGAAAGTCTAGCGGGAGGGTACAATGAGCAGTTCTTC.

The chain is built from TRBV7-2 and TRBJ1-1; no clear D. The length of the CDR3 is 13 residues. With 3 bases removed from V and 1 base from J, the gap between germline ends came to 6 bases. Germline values: CDR1 SGHTA, CDR2 FQGNSA. The CDR3 bases are TGTGCCAGCAGCTTTGGGAGGAACACTGAAGCTTTCTTT. Translating gives CASSFGRNTEAFF.